Described below is a single T cell receptor (beta chain) sequence and its context. This sample was included in a study of blood T cell repertoires in COVID-19. Study context: COVID-19 samples collected from the United States, Italy and Spain covered acute and convalescent phases. The analysed material was cDNA or gDNA that came from T cells, B-cell-depleted T cells, or PBMCs.

Study processing details: Reference gene primers were amplified, and this amplification served to estimate nucleated cell counts. Produced via immunoSEQ multiplex PCR; TCRdb's table is partial and in-frame only. That table is the source of V, J and clone size, and D and trimming were worked out from the DNA. The table shows some 200,000 clones, with around 82% occurring only once. This TCR came from an elderly woman with acute or convalescent COVID-19. Sequenced sample: peripheral blood.

The CDR3 is CASSPTETQYF. As DNA, the CDR3 is TGTGCCAGCAGTCCTACGGAGACCCAGTACTTC. V usage is TRBV2 and J usage is TRBJ2-5; no firm D call. This CDR3 region has 11 residues. The germline CDR1 and CDR2 sequences are SNHLY and FYNNEI. V lost 5 bases and J lost 5, with 6 bases in between. Full variable domain (remainder filled in from reference TRBV2 and TRBJ2-5): EPEVTQTPSHQVTQMGQEVILRCVPISNHLYFYWYRQILGQKVEFLVSFYNNEISEKSEIFDDQFSVERPDGSNFTLKIRSTKLEDSAMYFCASSPTETQYFGPGTRLLVL.